This TCR beta chain is from a study of CXCR3-negative and CXCR3-positive naive CD8 T cells. Researchers prepared the TRB cDNA libraries using 5' RACE with UMI labels. TCRdb reprocessed the 5' RACE reads and stores each CDR3 protein as one record, lacking DNA. With around 8,000 distinct CDR3 sequences in the sample, the ten largest clones hold approximately 1.9%. Study-level results: TCR strength was inferred from TRB CDR3 properties, while surface CD5 was comparable between naive subsets. In cryopreserved cells, CXCR3 expression partially decreased, and fresh PBMCs were used in most assays.

The sorting of each CD8+ T cell subset was done in triplicate, at 330,000 or so cells each. CD45RO-CCR7+CD27+CD95- expression identified naive CD8+ T cells. Comment on this clonotype: Its antigen is unknown.

The germline V gene encodes CDR1 MDHEN and CDR2 SYDVKM. This CDR3 region has 11 residues. The sample was naive CXCR3- CD8+ T cells from blood. Subset given: CD45RO-CCR7+CD27+CD95- naive CD8+ T cells lacking CXCR3 (TNR3-). The TCR originated in a human donor in good health. Some clones in this sample may be carry-over from other donors' samples. V and J are TRBV28 and TRBJ1-2. CDR3 loop: CASSLIDGYTF.